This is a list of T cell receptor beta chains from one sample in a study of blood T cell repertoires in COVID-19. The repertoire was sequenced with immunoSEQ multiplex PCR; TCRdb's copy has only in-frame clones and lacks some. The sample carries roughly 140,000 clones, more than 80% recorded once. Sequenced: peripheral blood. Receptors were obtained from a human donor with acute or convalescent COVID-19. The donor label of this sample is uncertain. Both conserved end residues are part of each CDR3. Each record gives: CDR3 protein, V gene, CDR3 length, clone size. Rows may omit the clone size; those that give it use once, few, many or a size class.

CDR3 protein: CASSLTGDFYNEQFF
V gene: TRBV7-2
CDR3 length: 15
clone size: -

CDR3 protein: CASSFGSFRQPQHF
V gene: TRBV7-2
CDR3 length: 14
clone size: -

CDR3 protein: CASKRSGGRNQPQHF
V gene: TRBV19
CDR3 length: 15
clone size: -

CDR3 protein: CASSLRTGGAPLGANVLTF
V gene: TRBV7-6
CDR3 length: 19
clone size: -

CDR3 protein: CASSATDEYGYTF
V gene: TRBV5-6
CDR3 length: 13
clone size: once

CDR3 protein: CASSQDLRKRQRNTEAFF
V gene: TRBV4-1
CDR3 length: 18
clone size: -

CDR3 protein: CASSSLQGNGNTIYF
V gene: TRBV9
CDR3 length: 15
clone size: -

CDR3 protein: CASSFTGGGATEAFF
V gene: TRBV5-1
CDR3 length: 15
clone size: -

CDR3 protein: CASSETYNYGYTF
V gene: TRBV2
CDR3 length: 13
clone size: -

CDR3 protein: CASDPGTTYNEQFF
V gene: TRBV6-5
CDR3 length: 14
clone size: -

CDR3 protein: CASSLSGAHGYTF
V gene: TRBV7-9
CDR3 length: 13
clone size: -

CDR3 protein: CASSLGVLGDQETQYF
V gene: TRBV7-9
CDR3 length: 16
clone size: -

CDR3 protein: CAGRRVNTEAFF
V gene: TRBV30
CDR3 length: 12
clone size: few

CDR3 protein: CASRFQGNTEAFF
V gene: TRBV2
CDR3 length: 13
clone size: -

CDR3 protein: CASSFSSTGFFATNEKLFF
V gene: TRBV2
CDR3 length: 19
clone size: once

CDR3 protein: CASGRGGGYGYTF
V gene: TRBV12-5
CDR3 length: 13
clone size: -

CDR3 protein: CASSSGEGEKLFF
V gene: TRBV18
CDR3 length: 13
clone size: -

CDR3 protein: CASSFEHQGELFF
V gene: TRBV2
CDR3 length: 13
clone size: -

CDR3 protein: CASSLTQGNSPLHF
V gene: TRBV5-1
CDR3 length: 14
clone size: -

CDR3 protein: CASSPVGSGNTEAFF
V gene: TRBV5-1
CDR3 length: 15
clone size: -

CDR3 protein: CASIPQGDSGTEAFF
V gene: TRBV19
CDR3 length: 15
clone size: -

CDR3 protein: CATSRDMQDGYTF
V gene: TRBV15
CDR3 length: 13
clone size: -

CDR3 protein: CASSVASTDTQYF
V gene: TRBV9
CDR3 length: 13
clone size: -

CDR3 protein: CASSLTEGGILYNEQFF
V gene: TRBV18
CDR3 length: 17
clone size: -

CDR3 protein: CASSRGGTGFTDTQYF
V gene: TRBV5-4
CDR3 length: 16
clone size: -

CDR3 protein: CASSIGQSNQPQHF
V gene: TRBV6-5
CDR3 length: 14
clone size: -

CDR3 protein: CASTLPGDRFLNYGYTF
V gene: TRBV19
CDR3 length: 17
clone size: -

CDR3 protein: CASSFIGSNEQFF
V gene: TRBV27
CDR3 length: 13
clone size: -

CDR3 protein: CASSREALGTGELFF
V gene: TRBV5-4
CDR3 length: 15
clone size: -

CDR3 protein: CASSAPAGRTGWNEQFF
V gene: TRBV9
CDR3 length: 17
clone size: -

CDR3 protein: CASSSSGTGATGELFF
V gene: TRBV5-1
CDR3 length: 16
clone size: -

CDR3 protein: CASSPGDRSRTGSTEAFF
V gene: TRBV5-1
CDR3 length: 18
clone size: -

CDR3 protein: CASSTDRGSGGYTF
V gene: TRBV7-2
CDR3 length: 14
clone size: -

CDR3 protein: CASSPWDRGNEQFF
V gene: TRBV11-2
CDR3 length: 14
clone size: -

CDR3 protein: CASSPDRGVGELFF
V gene: TRBV11-2
CDR3 length: 14
clone size: once

CDR3 protein: CASSSQGASGGYTF
V gene: TRBV7-9
CDR3 length: 14
clone size: -

CDR3 protein: CATRTAEKLFF
V gene: TRBV19
CDR3 length: 11
clone size: -